This T cell receptor (beta chain) originates from a study of shared clonotypes between healthy human individuals. Study-level findings and limits: Sampling covered nothing but blood. Tissue TCR repertoires likely differ from those found in blood. Lower generation probabilities were found for non-shared clonotypes than for those shared by all four donors. Rarefaction exposed incomplete sorted-subset sequencing despite large depth.

CDR1 and CDR2 from the germline V gene are MDHEN and SYDVKM. V shed 6 bases and J 3 bases; nucleotides not matched to a gene: 7. This CDR3 spans 15 amino acids. Original data processing: As immunoSEQ supplied junction-only sequences (without quality scores), filtering differed. Assay: immunoSEQ multiplex PCR; the TCRdb copy retains only in-frame clones and omits some. Clonal size and the V and J genes are those of that table, whereas D and trimming came from the DNA. The sample has roughly 1,600,000 clones, just under 99% seen once. With regard to this clone: Its antigen remains unknown.

The chain has TRBV28 and TRBJ1-4; 7 bases are shared with TRBD1. Sample: naive CD4+ T cells sorted from blood. The sample's subset: CD45RA+ positively selected. This TCR derives from a man aged 25-40 years in good health. The DNA for the CDR3 is TGTGCCAGCAGACAACCTGGGACAGCTAATGAAAAACTGTTTTTT. Protein sequence: CASRQPGTANEKLFF.